Described below is a single T cell receptor (beta chain) sequence and its context. Its specificity is not known. The data were obtained in a study of Graves' ophthalmopathy and Graves' hyperthyroidism. Whole-study findings and limits: Among thyroid clonotypes expanded above 0.001 frequency, most also appeared in blood. At approximately 70% sensitivity and 72.22% specificity, the model predicted progression of the ophthalmopathy.

Investigators amplified TCR beta CDR3 regions from RNA transcripts. An initial RT-PCR round employing HTBI primers preceded a second-round multiplex PCR. TCRdb reprocessed the multiplex PCR reads with MiXCR, giving one entry per CDR3 protein. Seen here are about 500,000 distinct CDR3 sequences, roughly 40% observed once, and the top ten hold approximately 4.1%. The receptor was derived from an adult man with Graves' hyperthyroidism. Sequencing was performed on peripheral blood or thyroid tissue (not recorded which).

CDR3 protein: CASSYSSGGDEFF. CDR3 nucleotide sequence: TGTGCCAGCAGTTACTCGAGTGGCGGGGATGAGTTCTTC. This sequence joins TRBV12-3 or TRBV12-4 and TRBJ2-1; a possible D gene is TRBD2 (6 bases). Trimming took 4 bases from V and 14 from J, leaving 18 bases between them. This CDR3 has 13 residues.